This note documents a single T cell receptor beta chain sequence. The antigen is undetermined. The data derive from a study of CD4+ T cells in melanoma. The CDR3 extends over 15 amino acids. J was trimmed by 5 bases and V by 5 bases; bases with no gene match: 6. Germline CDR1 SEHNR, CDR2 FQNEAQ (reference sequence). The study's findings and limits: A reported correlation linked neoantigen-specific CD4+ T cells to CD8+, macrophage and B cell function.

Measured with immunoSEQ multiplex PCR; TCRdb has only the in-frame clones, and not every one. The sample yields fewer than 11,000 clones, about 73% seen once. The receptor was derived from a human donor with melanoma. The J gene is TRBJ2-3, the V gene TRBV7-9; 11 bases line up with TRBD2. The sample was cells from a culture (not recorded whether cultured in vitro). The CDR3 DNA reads TGTGCCAGCAGCAATAGCGGGGGGGTAAGAGATACGCAGTATTTT. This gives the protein CASSNSGGVRDTQYF. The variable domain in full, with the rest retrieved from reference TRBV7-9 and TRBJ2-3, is DTGVSQNPRHKITKRGQNVTFRCDPISEHNRLYWYRQTLGQGPEFLTYFQNEAQLEKSRLLSDRFSAERPKGSFSTLEIQRTEQGDSAMYLCASSNSGGVRDTQYFGPGTRLTVL.